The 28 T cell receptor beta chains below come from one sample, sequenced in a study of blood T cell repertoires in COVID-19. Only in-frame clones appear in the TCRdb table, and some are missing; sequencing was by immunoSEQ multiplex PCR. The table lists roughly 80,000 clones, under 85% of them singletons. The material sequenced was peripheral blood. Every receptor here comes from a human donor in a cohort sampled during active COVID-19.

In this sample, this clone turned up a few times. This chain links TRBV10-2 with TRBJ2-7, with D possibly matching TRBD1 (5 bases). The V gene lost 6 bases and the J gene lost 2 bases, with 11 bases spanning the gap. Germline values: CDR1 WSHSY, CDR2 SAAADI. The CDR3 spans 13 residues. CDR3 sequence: CASRLDSPYEQYF. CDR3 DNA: TGCGCCAGCAGATTAGACAGCCCCTACGAGCAGTACTTC.

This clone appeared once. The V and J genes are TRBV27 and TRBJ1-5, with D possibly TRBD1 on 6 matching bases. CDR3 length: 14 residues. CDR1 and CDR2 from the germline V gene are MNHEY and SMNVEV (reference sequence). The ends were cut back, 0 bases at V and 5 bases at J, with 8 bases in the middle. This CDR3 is CASSLSGAHQPQHF. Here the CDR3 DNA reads TGTGCCAGCAGTTTATCGGGGGCTCATCAGCCCCAGCATTTT.

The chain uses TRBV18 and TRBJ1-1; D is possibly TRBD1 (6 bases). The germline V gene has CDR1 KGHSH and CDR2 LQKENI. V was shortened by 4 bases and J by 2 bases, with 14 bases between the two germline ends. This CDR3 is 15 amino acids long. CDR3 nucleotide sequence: TGTGCCAGCTCACGAGCAGGGGCTGGAAACACTGAAGCTTTCTTT. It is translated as CASSRAGAGNTEAFF.

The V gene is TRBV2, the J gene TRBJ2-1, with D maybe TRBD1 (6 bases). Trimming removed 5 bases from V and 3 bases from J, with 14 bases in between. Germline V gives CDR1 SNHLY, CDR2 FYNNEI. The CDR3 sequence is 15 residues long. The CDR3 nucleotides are TGTGCCAGCAGTATGGACAGTGGGATCTACAATGAGCAGTTCTTC. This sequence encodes CASSMDSGIYNEQFF.

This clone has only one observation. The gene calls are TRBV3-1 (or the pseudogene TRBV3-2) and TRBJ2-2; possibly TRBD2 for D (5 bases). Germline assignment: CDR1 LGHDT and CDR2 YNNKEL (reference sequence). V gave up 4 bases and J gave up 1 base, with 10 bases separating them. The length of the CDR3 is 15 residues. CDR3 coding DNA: TGTGCCAGCAGCCCACGGACTGGGAACACCGGGGAGCTGTTTTTT. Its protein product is CASSPRTGNTGELFF.

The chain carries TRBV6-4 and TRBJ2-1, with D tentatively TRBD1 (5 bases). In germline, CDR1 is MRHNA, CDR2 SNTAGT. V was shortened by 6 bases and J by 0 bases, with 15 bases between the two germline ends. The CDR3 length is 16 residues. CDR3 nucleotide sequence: TGTGCCAGCAGCCGACAGATATTCAGCTCCTACAATGAGCAGTTCTTC. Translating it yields CASSRQIFSSYNEQFF.

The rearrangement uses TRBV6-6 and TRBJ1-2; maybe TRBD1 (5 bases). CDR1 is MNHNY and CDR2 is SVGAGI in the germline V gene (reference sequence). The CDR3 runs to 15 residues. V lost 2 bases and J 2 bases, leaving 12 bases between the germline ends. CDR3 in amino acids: CASSYTGEGNYGYTF. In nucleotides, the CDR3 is TGTGCCAGCAGTTACACGGGGGAGGGGAACTATGGCTACACCTTC.

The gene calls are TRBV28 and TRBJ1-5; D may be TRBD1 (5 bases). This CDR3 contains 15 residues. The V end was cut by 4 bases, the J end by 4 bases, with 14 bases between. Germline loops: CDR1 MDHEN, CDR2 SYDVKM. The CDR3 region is CASSSAGGQNQPQHF. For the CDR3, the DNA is TGTGCCAGCAGTTCGGCCGGGGGTCAGAATCAGCCCCAGCATTTT.

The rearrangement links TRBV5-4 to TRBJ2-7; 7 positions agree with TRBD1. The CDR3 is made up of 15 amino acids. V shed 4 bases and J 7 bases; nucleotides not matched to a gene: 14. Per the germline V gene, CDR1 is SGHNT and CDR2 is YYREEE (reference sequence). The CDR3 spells CASSKAGTAIGEQYF. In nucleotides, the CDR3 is TGTGCCAGCAGCAAGGCCGGGACAGCCATTGGAGAGCAGTACTTC.

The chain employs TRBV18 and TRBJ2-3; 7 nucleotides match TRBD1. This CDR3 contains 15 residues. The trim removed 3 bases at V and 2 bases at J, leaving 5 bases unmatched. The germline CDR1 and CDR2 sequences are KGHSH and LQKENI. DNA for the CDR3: TGTGCCAGCTCACCCAACAGGGGCGCCACAGATACGCAGTATTTT. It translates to CASSPNRGATDTQYF. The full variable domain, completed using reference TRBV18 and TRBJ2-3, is NAGVMQNPRHLVRRRGQEARLRCSPMKGHSHVYWYRQLPEEGLKFMVYLQKENIIDESGMPKERFSAEFPKEGPSILRIQQVVRGDSAAYFCASSPNRGATDTQYFGPGTRLTVL.

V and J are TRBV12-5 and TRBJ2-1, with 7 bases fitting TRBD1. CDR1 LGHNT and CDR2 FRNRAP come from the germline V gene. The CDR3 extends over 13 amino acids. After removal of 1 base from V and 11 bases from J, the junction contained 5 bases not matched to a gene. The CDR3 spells CASGLDGQVKQFF. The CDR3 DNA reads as TGTGCTAGTGGTTTGGATGGACAGGTAAAGCAGTTCTTC. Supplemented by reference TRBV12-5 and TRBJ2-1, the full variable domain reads DARVTQTPRHKVTEMGQEVTMRCQPILGHNTVFWYRQTMMQGLELLAYFRNRAPLDDSGMPKDRFSAEMPDATLATLKIQPSEPRDSAVYFCASGLDGQVKQFFGPGTRLTVL.

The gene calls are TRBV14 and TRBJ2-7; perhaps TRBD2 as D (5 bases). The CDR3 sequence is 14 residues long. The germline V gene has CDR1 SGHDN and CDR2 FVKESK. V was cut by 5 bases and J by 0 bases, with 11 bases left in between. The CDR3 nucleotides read TGTGCCAGCAGCAGGACGGGAAGCTCCTACGAGCAGTACTTC. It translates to CASSRTGSSYEQYF.

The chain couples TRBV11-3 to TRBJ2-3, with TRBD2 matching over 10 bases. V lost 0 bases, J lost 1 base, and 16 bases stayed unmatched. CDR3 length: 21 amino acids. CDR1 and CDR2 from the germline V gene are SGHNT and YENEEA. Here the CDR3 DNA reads TGTGCCAGCAGCTTAGATCGGAAGCGGCCAACTAGCGGGGCGGGCACAGATACGCAGTATTTT. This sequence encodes CASSLDRKRPTSGAGTDTQYF.

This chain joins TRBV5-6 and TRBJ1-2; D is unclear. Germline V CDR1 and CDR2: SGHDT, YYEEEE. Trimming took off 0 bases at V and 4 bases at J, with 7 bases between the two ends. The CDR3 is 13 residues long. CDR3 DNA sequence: TGTGCCAGCAGCTTGGCCGGGAGCTATGGCTACACCTTC. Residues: CASSLAGSYGYTF.

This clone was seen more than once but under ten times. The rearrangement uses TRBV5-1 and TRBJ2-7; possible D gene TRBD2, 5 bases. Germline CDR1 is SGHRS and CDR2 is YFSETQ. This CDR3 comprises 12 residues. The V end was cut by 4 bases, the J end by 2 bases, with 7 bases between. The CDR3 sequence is CASSRDAYEQYF. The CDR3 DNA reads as TGCGCCAGCAGCCGGGATGCCTACGAGCAGTACTTC. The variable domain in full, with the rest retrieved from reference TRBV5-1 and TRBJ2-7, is KAGVTQTPRYLIKTRGQQVTLSCSPISGHRSVSWYQQTPGQGLQFLFEYFSETQRNKGNFPGRFSGRQFSNSRSEMNVSTLELGDSALYLCASSRDAYEQYFGPGTRLTVT.

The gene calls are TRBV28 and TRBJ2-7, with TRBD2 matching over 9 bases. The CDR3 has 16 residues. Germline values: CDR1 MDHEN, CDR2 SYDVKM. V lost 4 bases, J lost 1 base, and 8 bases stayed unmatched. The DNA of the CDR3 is TGTGCCAGCAGTTCGGTTGCTAGCGGGGTTTCCTACGAGCAGTACTTC. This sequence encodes CASSSVASGVSYEQYF.

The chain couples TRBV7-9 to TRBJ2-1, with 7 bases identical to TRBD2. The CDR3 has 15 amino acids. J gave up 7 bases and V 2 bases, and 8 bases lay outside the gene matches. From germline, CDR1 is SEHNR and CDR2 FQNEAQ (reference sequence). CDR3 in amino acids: CASSLMIAGGNEQFF. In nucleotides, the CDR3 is TGTGCCAGCAGCTTAATGATAGCGGGTGGGAATGAGCAGTTCTTC.

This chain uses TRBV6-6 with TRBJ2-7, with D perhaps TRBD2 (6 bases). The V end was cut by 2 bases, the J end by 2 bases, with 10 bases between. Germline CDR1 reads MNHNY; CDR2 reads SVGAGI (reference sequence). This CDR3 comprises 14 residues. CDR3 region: CASSYGTYTYEQYF. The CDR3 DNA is TGTGCCAGCAGTTACGGGACTTACACCTACGAGCAGTACTTC.

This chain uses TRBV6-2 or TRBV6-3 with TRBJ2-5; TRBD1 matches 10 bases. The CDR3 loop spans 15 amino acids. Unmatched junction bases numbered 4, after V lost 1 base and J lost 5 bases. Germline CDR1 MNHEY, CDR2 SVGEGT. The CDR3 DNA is TGTGCCAGCAGTTACTGGACAGGGGGTGGGGAGACCCAGTACTTC. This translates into CASSYWTGGGETQYF.

This chain's CDR3 is CASSYRVLYEQYF. CDR3 sequence (DNA): TGTGCCAGCAGCTACAGGGTACTATACGAGCAGTACTTC. The V and J genes are TRBV7-8 and TRBJ2-7; D might be TRBD1 (6 bases). This CDR3 spans 13 amino acids. The V gene lost 4 bases and the J gene lost 4 bases, with 11 bases spanning the gap. Germline assignment: CDR1 SGHVS and CDR2 FQNEAQ.

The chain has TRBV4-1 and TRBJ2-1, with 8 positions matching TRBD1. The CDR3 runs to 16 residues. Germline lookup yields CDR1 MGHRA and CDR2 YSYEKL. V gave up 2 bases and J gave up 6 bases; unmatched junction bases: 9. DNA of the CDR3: TGCGCCAGCAGCCAAACAGGGGGACAGACTCGCAATGAGCAGTTCTTC. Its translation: CASSQTGGQTRNEQFF.

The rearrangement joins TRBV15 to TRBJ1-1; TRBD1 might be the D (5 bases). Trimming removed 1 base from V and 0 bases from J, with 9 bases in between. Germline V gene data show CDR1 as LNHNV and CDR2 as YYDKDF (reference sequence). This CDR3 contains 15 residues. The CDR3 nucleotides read TGTGCCACCAGCAGAGGACAGTTAATGAACACTGAAGCTTTCTTT. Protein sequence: CATSRGQLMNTEAFF.

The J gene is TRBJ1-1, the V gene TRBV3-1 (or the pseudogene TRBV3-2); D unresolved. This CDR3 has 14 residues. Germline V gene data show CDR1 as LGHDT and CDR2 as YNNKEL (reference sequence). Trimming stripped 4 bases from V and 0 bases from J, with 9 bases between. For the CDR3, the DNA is TGTGCCAGCAGCCCGGCGGGGATGAACACTGAAGCTTTCTTT. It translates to CASSPAGMNTEAFF.

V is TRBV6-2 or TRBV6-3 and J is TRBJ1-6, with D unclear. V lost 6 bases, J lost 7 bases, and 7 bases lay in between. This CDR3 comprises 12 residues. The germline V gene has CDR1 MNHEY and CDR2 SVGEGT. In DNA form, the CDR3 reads TGTGCCAGCAGCTCCTTAAATTCACCCCTCCACTTT. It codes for CASSSLNSPLHF.

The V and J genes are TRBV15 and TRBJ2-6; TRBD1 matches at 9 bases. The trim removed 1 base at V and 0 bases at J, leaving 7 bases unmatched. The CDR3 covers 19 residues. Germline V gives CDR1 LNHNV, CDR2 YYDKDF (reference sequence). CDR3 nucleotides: TGTGCCACCAGCAGAGCCACAGGGGGCCTCTTCTCTGGGGCCAACGTCCTGACTTTC. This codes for CATSRATGGLFSGANVLTF. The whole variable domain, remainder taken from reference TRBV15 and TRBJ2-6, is DAMVIQNPRYQVTQFGKPVTLSCSQTLNHNVMYWYQQKSSQAPKLLFHYYDKDFNNEADTPDNFQSRRPNTSFCFLDIRSPGLGDTAMYLCATSRATGGLFSGANVLTFGAGSRLTVL.

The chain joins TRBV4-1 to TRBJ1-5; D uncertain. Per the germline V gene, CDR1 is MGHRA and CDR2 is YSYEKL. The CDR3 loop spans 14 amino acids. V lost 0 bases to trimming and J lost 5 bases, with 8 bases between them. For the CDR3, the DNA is TGCGCCAGCAGCCAAGATAAGGGAGATCAGCCCCAGCATTTT. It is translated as CASSQDKGDQPQHF.

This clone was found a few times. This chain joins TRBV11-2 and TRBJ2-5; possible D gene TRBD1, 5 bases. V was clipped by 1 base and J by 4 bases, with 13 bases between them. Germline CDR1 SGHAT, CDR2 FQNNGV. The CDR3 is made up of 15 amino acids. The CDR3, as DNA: TGTGCCAGCAGCTTAGGTTCAGGGTTGTTAGAGACCCAGTACTTC. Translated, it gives CASSLGSGLLETQYF.

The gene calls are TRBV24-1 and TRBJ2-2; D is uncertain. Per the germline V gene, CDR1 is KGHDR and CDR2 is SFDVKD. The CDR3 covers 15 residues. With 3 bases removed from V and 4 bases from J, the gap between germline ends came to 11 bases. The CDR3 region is CATSDRVDGTGELFF. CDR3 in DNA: TGTGCCACCAGTGATCGGGTCGACGGCACCGGGGAGCTGTTTTTT.